The next 22 T cell receptor beta chains were all read from a single sample in a study of chemoradiotherapy in HPV16-positive cancers. Sequenced by immunoSEQ multiplex PCR; TCRdb stores in-frame clones only, minus some. The sample has 9,500 or so clones; approximately 79% are singletons. Collection of the sample occurred from a patient who underwent chemoradiotherapy. The source of these receptors is a human donor with HPV-associated anogenital cancer.

The chain carries TRBV7-9 and TRBJ2-1; D not resolved. Germline V lookup: CDR1 SEHNR, CDR2 FQNEAQ (reference sequence). The ends were cut back, 5 bases at V and 4 bases at J, with 21 bases in the middle. There are 17 residues in the CDR3. CDR3 residues: CASSQAAPVVGYNEQFF. In DNA, the CDR3 is TGTGCCAGCAGCCAAGCAGCCCCGGTAGTGGGTTACAATGAGCAGTTCTTC.

The chain couples TRBV11-1 to TRBJ2-5; D is ambiguous. V lost 5 bases and J 2 bases, leaving 12 bases between the germline ends. The CDR3 spans 14 residues. Germline-derived CDR1 and CDR2 are SGHAT and FQDESV (reference sequence). Here the CDR3 DNA reads TGTGCCAGCAGCCCTCGGACGGCACAAGAGACCCAGTACTTC. This sequence encodes CASSPRTAQETQYF. Drawing the rest from reference TRBV11-1 and TRBJ2-5, the complete variable domain is EAEVAQSPRYKITEKSQAVAFWCDPISGHATLYWYRQILGQGPELLVQFQDESVVDDSQLPKDRFSAERLKGVDSTLKIQPAELGDSAMYLCASSPRTAQETQYFGPGTRLLVL.

The V call is TRBV7-3, the J call TRBJ2-2, with 8 bases that match TRBD1. In germline, CDR1 is SGHTA, CDR2 FQGTGA. The CDR3 loop spans 15 amino acids. V lost 2 bases and J lost 1; bases outside the gene matches: 0. The CDR3 loop is CASSLGTGNTGELFF. CDR3 nucleotides: TGTGCCAGCAGCTTAGGGACAGGGAACACCGGGGAGCTGTTTTTT.

V gene TRBV27 combines with J gene TRBJ2-1; TRBD2 aligns across 10 bases. J gave up 15 bases and V 4 bases, and 12 bases lay outside the gene matches. CDR3 length: 14 residues. The germline CDR1 and CDR2 sequences are MNHEY and SMNVEV (reference sequence). The chain's CDR3 is CASSSQREGQWLFF. The CDR3 nucleotides are TGTGCCAGCAGTTCACAGCGGGAGGGCCAGTGGCTGTTCTTC.

The V and J genes are TRBV2 and TRBJ1-1, with TRBD1 matching 7 bases. The CDR3 totals 13 residues. Looked up from germline, CDR1 is SNHLY and CDR2 is FYNNEI. V shed 6 bases and J 2 bases; nucleotides not matched to a gene: 3. The CDR3 DNA follows: TGTGCCAGCAGAGACAGGGCAAACACTGAAGCTTTCTTT. Translation: CASRDRANTEAFF.

This chain joins TRBV18 and TRBJ2-1; 11 positions match TRBD2. CDR3 length: 16 amino acids. Losses at the gene ends were 5 bases for V and 4 bases for J; bases not matched to a gene: 7. Germline values: CDR1 KGHSH, CDR2 LQKENI. The CDR3 nucleotides read TGTGCCAGCTCATCTACCGGGACTAGCGGATACAATGAGCAGTTCTTC. This codes for CASSSTGTSGYNEQFF.

Here the CDR3 DNA reads TGTGCCAGCAGCCAAGACGGCTCCTATGGCTACACCTTC. Encoded protein: CASSQDGSYGYTF. V usage is TRBV4-2 and J usage is TRBJ1-2; no clear D. The CDR3 length is 13 residues. V lost 0 bases and J 4 bases, leaving 6 bases between the germline ends. In germline, CDR1 is LGHNA, CDR2 YNFKEQ.

CDR3 sequence (DNA): TGTGCCAGCAGTGAATTCGGGGAAGCTTTCTTT. It specifies CASSEFGEAFF. The V and J genes are TRBV6-1 and TRBJ1-1; no clear D. Between the trimmed V and J ends, which lost 2 bases and 8 bases, there was a span of 6 bases. This CDR3 is 11 amino acids long. Germline values: CDR1 MNHNS, CDR2 SASEGT.

The chain carries TRBV4-2 and TRBJ1-1; no definite D call. The CDR3 runs 15 residues. Germline V gene lookup returns CDR1 LGHNA and CDR2 YNFKEQ. V was trimmed by 0 bases and J by 6 bases, leaving 14 bases between them. The CDR3 coding sequence is TGTGCCAGCAGCCAAGATAGTGGCGGCAGCTCTGAAGCTTTCTTT. As protein: CASSQDSGGSSEAFF.

The J gene is TRBJ2-7, the V gene TRBV6-6, with 11 positions matching TRBD2. Trimming removed 6 bases from V and 3 bases from J; junction bases left unmatched: 4. The CDR3 totals 14 residues. The germline V gene has CDR1 MNHNY and CDR2 SVGAGI (reference sequence). The CDR3 loop reads CASRGTSGNYEQYF. The CDR3 DNA reads as TGTGCCAGCAGGGGGACTAGCGGAAACTACGAGCAGTACTTC.

The V call is TRBV9, the J call TRBJ2-7; D is tentatively TRBD1 or TRBD2 (5 bases each). This CDR3 comprises 13 residues. Germline V CDR1 and CDR2: SGDLS, YYNGEE. Trimming stripped 3 bases from V and 6 bases from J, with 13 bases between. In DNA form, the CDR3 reads TGTGCCAGCAGCGCCACCGGGACGATCGAGCAGTACTTC. Protein product: CASSATGTIEQYF.

The chain is built from TRBV18 and TRBJ1-2, with TRBD1 matching 7 bases. Looked up from germline, CDR1 is KGHSH and CDR2 is LQKENI. After removal of 3 bases from V and 4 bases from J, the junction contained 11 bases not matched to a gene. The CDR3 is 16 residues long. CDR3 region: CASSPSLQGGAYGYTF. The CDR3 DNA reads as TGTGCCAGCTCACCGTCTCTCCAAGGGGGCGCCTATGGCTACACCTTC.

This chain joins TRBV10-3 and TRBJ1-6; 9 nucleotides match TRBD1. V lost 6 bases, J lost 0 bases, and 6 bases stayed unmatched. The CDR3 sequence is 17 residues long. In germline, CDR1 is ENHRY, CDR2 SYGVKD. CDR3 region: CAISLGGQGSYNSPLHF. The CDR3 DNA follows: TGTGCCATCAGCCTCGGGGGACAGGGCTCCTATAATTCACCCCTCCACTTT.

The rearrangement uses TRBV10-2 and TRBJ2-7; perhaps D is TRBD1 or TRBD2 (6 bases each). The V gene's germline CDR1 is WSHSY and CDR2 SAAADI. Trimming left V 5 bases short and J 3 bases short, with 20 bases between. This CDR3 has 16 residues. CDR3 sequence: CASSPVGGGASYEQYF. Written as DNA, the CDR3 is TGCGCCAGCAGTCCCGTCGGAGGGGGAGCCAGCTACGAGCAGTACTTC.

The genes are TRBV28 and TRBJ1-5, with 9 bases identical to TRBD1. The V gene end was trimmed by 2 bases and the J gene end by 3 bases; junction bases not matched to a gene: 5. Germline V gene lookup returns CDR1 MDHEN and CDR2 SYDVKM. The CDR3 is 16 residues long. The DNA of the CDR3 is TGTGCCAGCAGTTTACGGGACAGGGTAAACAATCAGCCCCAGCATTTT. Residues: CASSLRDRVNNQPQHF.

The chain is built from TRBV6-6 and TRBJ1-1, with no clear D. Per germline, CDR1 MNHNY and CDR2 SVGAGI (reference sequence). CDR3 length: 13 amino acids. V lost 2 bases to trimming and J lost 0 bases, with 4 bases between them. CDR3 residues: CASSYTVNTEAFF. The CDR3, as DNA: TGTGCCAGCAGTTACACGGTGAACACTGAAGCTTTCTTT.

The chain is built from TRBV21-1 and TRBJ1-5; the table's D call TRBD1 went unverified against the DNA. TRBV21-1 is annotated as a pseudogene. The CDR3 contains 18 residues. CDR3 bases: TGTGCCAGCAGCAAACGTGACAGGGTTATTCGAAGCAATCAGCCCCAGCATTTT. Translating it yields CASSKRDRVIRSNQPQHF.

The J gene is TRBJ2-2, the V gene TRBV29-1, with no clear D. CDR3 size: 16 residues. V lost 3 bases, J lost 0 bases, and 14 bases lay in between. CDR1 is SQVTM and CDR2 is ANQGSEA in the germline V gene. For the CDR3, the DNA is TGCAGCGTTGACTTCGGTAGGGCAGCGAACACCGGGGAGCTGTTTTTT. Translating gives CSVDFGRAANTGELFF.

Only one count was recorded for this clone. Written as DNA, the CDR3 is TGTGCCAGCAGTTTTTATGCATACCCGAGCGGGAGTCGCGATGAGCAGTTCTTC. Residues: CASSFYAYPSGSRDEQFF. The chain is built from TRBV28 and TRBJ2-1, with 8 bases matching TRBD2. The ends lost 3 bases at V and 8 bases at J; junction bases unmatched: 18. Germline V gene lookup returns CDR1 MDHEN and CDR2 SYDVKM. This CDR3 region has 18 residues.

The genes are TRBV19 and TRBJ2-5; D gene ambiguous. V was trimmed by 7 bases and J by 3 bases, leaving 6 bases between them. In germline, CDR1 is LNHDA, CDR2 SQIVND (reference sequence). This CDR3 contains 11 residues. CDR3 in amino acids: CASTTKETQYF. CDR3 coding DNA: TGTGCCAGTACCACCAAAGAGACCCAGTACTTC.

The chain uses TRBV11-2 and TRBJ2-7; D call uncertain. Germline loops: CDR1 SGHAT, CDR2 FQNNGV. The CDR3 is made up of 14 amino acids. V shed 1 base and J shed 2 bases, with 9 bases lying between them. The CDR3 DNA reads as TGTGCCAGCAGCTTAGCTACAGTTACCTACGAGCAGTACTTC. Translated: CASSLATVTYEQYF.

V is TRBV10-3 and J is TRBJ2-1; D call uncertain. V was pared by 1 base and J by 0 bases, with 10 bases between. The CDR3 length is 16 residues. CDR1 and CDR2 (germline): ENHRY, SYGVKD. The CDR3 DNA reads TGTGCCATCAGTGAGTTGGGGTCTAGCTCCTACAATGAGCAGTTCTTC. Encoded protein: CAISELGSSSYNEQFF.